This T cell receptor (beta chain) was captured by sequencing in a study of cytomegalovirus exposure and HLA in healthy donors. Study as a whole: The platform used for the approximately 130 validation repertoires matched that of the 666 first-cohort repertoires, a later analysis reported.

This clone was counted a single time. Its antigen is not known. Study-level points and caveats: For most TCR sequences rarity was the rule, although some public TCRs occurred in many donors.

Sequencing was performed with immunoSEQ multiplex PCR; in TCRdb, only in-frame clones are kept and a portion is missing. The sample has 130,000 or so clones, approximately 89% seen once. The V segment lost 2 bases and the J segment 1 base; nucleotides outside the gene matches: 10. The CDR3 extends over 18 amino acids. Germline CDR1 and CDR2: MGHDK and SYGVNS. The TCR comes from a man aged 30 to 39 in good health and CMV-seronegative. The rearrangement joins TRBV25-1 to TRBJ2-5, with 10 bases matching TRBD1. The specimen was PBMCs. This CDR3 is CASSENRGTGAPQETQYF. The CDR3 DNA reads as TGTGCCAGCAGTGAAAACAGAGGGACAGGGGCTCCCCAAGAGACCCAGTACTTC.